This T cell receptor beta chain was captured in a study of blood T cell repertoires in COVID-19. The table came from immunoSEQ multiplex PCR; TCRdb's copy has only in-frame clones and leaves some out. The table has 250,000 or so clones, approximately 89% seen once. Germline loops: CDR1 MNHEY, CDR2 SVGAGI. V shed 4 bases, J shed 1 base, and the junction held 6 bases outside the gene matches. The CDR3 is made up of 15 amino acids. Someone with COVID-19 had been met by exposed participants within 2 weeks before study entry. The chain carries TRBV6-5 and TRBJ1-1; 7 nucleotides agree with TRBD1. The TCR sequence derives from a woman aged 30 to 39 who had been exposed to COVID-19. Sequenced material: PBMCs or T cells enriched from blood (not recorded which). The CDR3 is CASSSTGTANTEAFF. The CDR3 DNA reads TGTGCCAGCAGTTCCACCGGGACAGCGAACACTGAAGCTTTCTTT.